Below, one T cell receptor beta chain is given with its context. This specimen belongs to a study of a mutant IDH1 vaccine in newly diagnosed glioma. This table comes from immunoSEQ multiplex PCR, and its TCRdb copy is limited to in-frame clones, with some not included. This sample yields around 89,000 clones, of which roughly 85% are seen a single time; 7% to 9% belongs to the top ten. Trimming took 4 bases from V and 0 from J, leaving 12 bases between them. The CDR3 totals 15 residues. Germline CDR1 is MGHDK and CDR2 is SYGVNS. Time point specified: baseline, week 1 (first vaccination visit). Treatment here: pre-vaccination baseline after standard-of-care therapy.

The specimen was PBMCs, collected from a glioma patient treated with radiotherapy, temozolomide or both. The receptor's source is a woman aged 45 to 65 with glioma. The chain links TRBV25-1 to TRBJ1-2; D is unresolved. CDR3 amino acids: CASSAGMVPNYGYTF. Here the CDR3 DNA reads TGTGCCAGCAGTGCCGGGATGGTCCCTAACTATGGCTACACCTTC.